Below, 15 T cell receptor beta chains from the same sample are listed, as sequenced in a study of early stage breast cancer tumors. The assay was immunoSEQ multiplex PCR, and TCRdb's table has in-frame clones only and misses some. The sample includes about 58,000 clones, over 65% of them seen just once. The specimen was blood. The origin of the receptors is a person aged 25 to 40 with breast cancer.

The V gene is TRBV19, the J gene TRBJ2-7; a weak D match, TRBD2 (6 bases). V lost 7 bases, J lost 5 bases, and 15 bases lay in between. The CDR3 runs 13 residues. The V gene's germline CDR1 is LNHDA and CDR2 SQIVND (reference sequence). This CDR3 is CASIGREYHEQYF. The CDR3 DNA sequence: TGTGCCAGTATTGGCCGGGAGTACCACGAGCAGTACTTC.

Only a few counts were recorded for this clone. V usage is TRBV5-1 and J usage is TRBJ1-5; 7 nucleotides agree with TRBD1. The CDR3 contains 15 residues. V trimming: 2 bases; J trimming: 5 bases; junction bases outside the gene matches: 7. CDR1 and CDR2 (germline): SGHRS, YFSETQ. CDR3 protein: CASSFGGTGDQPQHF. The CDR3 coding sequence is TGCGCCAGCAGCTTTGGGGGAACAGGGGATCAGCCCCAGCATTTT.

CDR3 DNA sequence: TGTGCCAGTAGTAGGACTAGCTTTGCAGATACGCAGTATTTT. This gives the protein CASSRTSFADTQYF. The chain uses TRBV19 and TRBJ2-3; 8 bases map to TRBD2. Germline CDR1 and CDR2: LNHDA and SQIVND (reference sequence). The CDR3 consists of 14 residues. V lost 4 bases and J lost 4; bases outside the gene matches: 4.

The chain carries TRBV30 and TRBJ2-3, with 8 bases matching TRBD2. V shed 2 bases, J shed 14 bases, and the junction held 9 bases outside the gene matches. This CDR3 has 12 amino acids. Germline V lookup: CDR1 GTSNPN, CDR2 SVGIG (reference sequence). The CDR3 protein is CAWSLTSDPGYF. The CDR3 DNA reads TGTGCCTGGAGTTTGACTAGCGACCCCGGGTATTTT.

The J gene is TRBJ2-1, the V gene TRBV9; 8 bases line up with TRBD2. V lost 1 base and J lost 9; bases outside the gene matches: 6. The CDR3 loop spans 14 amino acids. From germline, CDR1 is SGDLS and CDR2 YYNGEE. The CDR3 coding sequence is TGTGCCAGCAGCGTAAGCGGGAGTTACCGTGAGCAGTTCTTC. Its translation: CASSVSGSYREQFF.

This clone was found once. The chain recombines TRBV4-1 with TRBJ2-7; tentatively, D is TRBD1 (7 bases). Germline CDR1 MGHRA, CDR2 YSYEKL. The V end was cut by 1 base, the J end by 1 base, with 11 bases between. The CDR3 sequence is 15 residues long. This chain's CDR3 is CASSQGGDRSYEQYF. The DNA for the CDR3 is TGCGCCAGCAGCCAAGGGGGGGACAGATCCTACGAGCAGTACTTC.

The V and J genes are TRBV5-4 and TRBJ2-3; TRBD1 is a possible D gene (6 bases). With 2 bases removed from V and 1 base from J, the gap between germline ends came to 8 bases. CDR3 size: 14 residues. Looked up from germline, CDR1 is SGHNT and CDR2 is YYREEE (reference sequence). This chain's CDR3 is CASSFRGGTDTQYF. CDR3 nucleotide sequence: TGTGCCAGCAGCTTCAGGGGAGGCACAGATACGCAGTATTTT.

As DNA, the CDR3 is TGCGCCAGCAGTGAGTCGATGGGACAGAGTGTCTACACCTTC. Translation: CASSESMGQSVYTF. The rearrangement links TRBV10-1 to TRBJ1-2; 7 bases line up with TRBD1. The CDR3 sequence is 14 residues long. V shed 0 bases and J 10 bases; nucleotides not matched to a gene: 8. Germline lookup yields CDR1 WNHNN and CDR2 SYGVQD (reference sequence).

The genes are TRBV19 and TRBJ2-2, with D perhaps matching TRBD2 (6 bases). The CDR3 runs 16 residues. Trimming stripped 4 bases from V and 2 bases from J, with 14 bases between. CDR1 is LNHDA, CDR2 SQIVND, per germline (reference sequence). As DNA, the CDR3 is TGTGCCAGTAGTAAAAAGCGGGCCTTTAACACCGGGGAGCTGTTTTTT. As protein: CASSKKRAFNTGELFF.

V usage is TRBV9 and J usage is TRBJ1-1; the D gene is possibly TRBD1 (5 bases). The CDR3 covers 16 residues. Trimming took off 1 base at V and 1 base at J, with 14 bases between the two ends. CDR1 and CDR2 (germline): SGDLS, YYNGEE. The CDR3 DNA reads as TGTGCCAGCAGCGTACCCCCGGGACGGGCGAACACTGAAGCTTTCTTT. Translation: CASSVPPGRANTEAFF.

This rearrangement joins TRBV2 to TRBJ1-2; TRBD1 aligns across 8 bases. J lost 8 bases, V lost 9 bases, and 11 bases had no gene match. There are 13 residues in the CDR3. CDR1 and CDR2 from the germline V gene are SNHLY and FYNNEI. The chain's CDR3 is CAREDRGRGGYTF. CDR3 nucleotides: TGTGCCAGAGAAGACAGGGGTAGAGGAGGCTACACCTTC.

The V call is TRBV6-4, the J call TRBJ1-1; D unresolved. Deletions cut 0 bases from V and 6 bases from J, with 11 bases between. This CDR3 contains 14 residues. Germline CDR1 reads MRHNA; CDR2 reads SNTAGT. The CDR3 sequence is CASSDSPGIPEAFF. The DNA for the CDR3 is TGTGCCAGCAGTGACTCTCCAGGAATCCCTGAAGCTTTCTTT.

V is TRBV6-5 and J is TRBJ1-6; 8 nucleotides line up with TRBD1. With V trimmed by 6 bases and J by 5 bases, 3 bases remained unmatched. Germline CDR1 MNHEY, CDR2 SVGAGI. This CDR3 has 14 residues. CDR3 in DNA: TGTGCCAGCAGGCGACAGGGGAATAATTCACCCCTCCACTTT. The encoded protein is CASRRQGNNSPLHF.

This chain joins TRBV19 and TRBJ2-5; 7 bases line up with TRBD2. The CDR3 spans 12 residues. V trimming: 10 bases; J trimming: 5 bases; junction bases outside the gene matches: 7. Looked up from germline, CDR1 is LNHDA and CDR2 is SQIVND (reference sequence). The CDR3 DNA sequence: TGTGCCACCCGGGACTATCGCGAGACCCAGTACTTC. It is translated as CATRDYRETQYF.

This clone came up once. This sequence joins TRBV6-4 and TRBJ2-1; D not resolved. This CDR3 has 13 amino acids. Germline CDR1 is MRHNA and CDR2 is SNTAGT. V lost 4 bases to trimming and J lost 6 bases, with 10 bases between them. CDR3 DNA sequence: TGTGCCAGCAGTGTTGATTTGGTCAATGAGCAGTTCTTC. This codes for CASSVDLVNEQFF.